This T cell receptor (beta chain) originates from a study of response to subunit inactivated influenza vaccine. This clonotype came up many times. Its target is not known. TCRdb ran MiXCR on the RT-PCR reads and lists one entry per CDR3 protein. The table records hundreds of thousands of distinct CDR3 sequences, around 14% of them present only once. Trimming pared 5 bases from V and 8 bases from J, leaving 10 bases between. The CDR3 sequence is 12 residues long. From germline, CDR1 is SEHNR and CDR2 FQNEAQ (reference sequence). Broader study findings: The study's authors posited that every seasonal influenza vaccination enlists few new T cells.

The chain links TRBV7-9 to TRBJ2-1; D is uncertain. The sequences come from PBMCs from blood, collected around 14 days before vaccination. This TCR derives from a man aged 50 to 59 who received an inactivated influenza vaccine. CDR3 loop: CASSLQYDEQFF. Written as DNA, the CDR3 is TGTGCCAGCAGCCTCCAGTACGATGAGCAGTTCTTC.